This T cell receptor beta chain stems from a study of control samples from healthy donors and cancer patients. The CDR3 extends over 13 amino acids. The V segment lost 5 bases and the J segment 4 bases; nucleotides outside the gene matches: 5. The V gene's germline CDR1 is SGHKS and CDR2 YYEKEE (reference sequence). Libraries were prepared by immunoSEQ multiplex PCR; TCRdb keeps only in-frame clonotypes and omits some of them. The sample lists over 150,000 clones, roughly 94% occurring once. The V call is TRBV5-5, the J call TRBJ1-2, with TRBD1 identical over 7 bases. Source material: blood. The receptor was derived from a woman younger than 30 in good health. This CDR3 is CASSLQGIYGYTF. The CDR3 DNA sequence: TGTGCCAGCAGTTTACAGGGGATCTATGGCTACACCTTC.